These 9 T cell receptor beta chains were all obtained from the same sample, sequenced in a study of T cell responses to AZD1222 COVID-19 vaccine. Sequencing used immunoSEQ multiplex PCR; TCRdb keeps in-frame clones, though not all of them. The table shows about 120,000 clones, with roughly 88% occurring only once. The sample consisted of peripheral blood, taken on day 0 of AZD1222 vaccination. The receptors were sampled from an adult in good health.

The CDR3 DNA follows: TGTGCCAGCAGTTATATGTTAGGAAACACCATATATTTT. Protein: CASSYMLGNTIYF. The J gene is TRBJ1-3, the V gene TRBV12-3 or TRBV12-4; D uncertain. Trimming removed 4 bases at V and 4 bases at J, with 8 bases between. This CDR3 region has 13 residues.

The genes are TRBV7-3 and TRBJ1-6, with D possibly TRBD1 on 5 matching bases. Trimming pared 2 bases from V and 7 bases from J, leaving 6 bases between. The germline gives CDR1 SGHTA, CDR2 FQGTGA. The CDR3 runs to 13 residues. CDR3 protein: CASSLGGNSPLHF. DNA of the CDR3: TGTGCCAGCAGCTTAGGGGGGAATTCACCCCTCCACTTT.

The chain is built from TRBV7-8 and TRBJ2-2; D is unclear. Germline lookup yields CDR1 SGHVS and CDR2 FQNEAQ. V lost 4 bases and J lost 1, with 7 bases in between. There are 14 residues in the CDR3. The DNA for the CDR3 is TGTGCCAGCAGCTGGGCAGGGAACACCGGGGAGCTGTTTTTT. This codes for CASSWAGNTGELFF.

V usage is TRBV7-2 and J usage is TRBJ2-2, with 8 bases identical to TRBD1. There are 14 residues in the CDR3. Per the germline V gene, CDR1 is SGHTA and CDR2 is FQGNSA. J lost 0 bases, V lost 8 bases, and 2 bases had no gene match. The CDR3 spells CASWTGSNTGELFF. The CDR3 nucleotides read TGTGCCAGCTGGACAGGGTCGAACACCGGGGAGCTGTTTTTT.

The chain combines TRBV7-9 with TRBJ2-2, with 7 bases that match TRBD1. The V gene's germline CDR1 is SEHNR and CDR2 FQNEAQ (reference sequence). Trimming removed 4 bases from V and 5 bases from J; junction bases left unmatched: 4. This CDR3 spans 14 amino acids. The CDR3 DNA reads as TGTGCCAGCAGCTATCGACAGGGTACCGGGGAGCTGTTTTTT. Amino acids: CASSYRQGTGELFF.

The chain joins TRBV7-2 to TRBJ1-1; 7 bases line up with TRBD1. The CDR3 contains 15 residues. Per germline, CDR1 SGHTA and CDR2 FQGNSA. After removal of 8 bases from V and 1 base from J, the junction contained 10 bases not matched to a gene. CDR3 amino acids: CASYQGGRGNTEAFF. CDR3 DNA sequence: TGTGCCAGCTACCAAGGGGGCAGGGGGAACACTGAAGCTTTCTTT.

This chain links TRBV5-6 with TRBJ1-2, with 8 bases fitting TRBD1. The germline CDR1 and CDR2 sequences are SGHDT and YYEEEE. This CDR3 region has 13 residues. J was trimmed by 2 bases and V by 5 bases; bases with no gene match: 2. The DNA for the CDR3 is TGTGCCAGCAGTACAGGGGGAAACTATGGCTACACCTTC. The encoded protein is CASSTGGNYGYTF.

CDR3 nucleotides: TGTGCCAGCAGTCTGCCCGGGACTCTCGTAAGCACAGATACGCAGTATTTT. This codes for CASSLPGTLVSTDTQYF. The genes are TRBV6-9 and TRBJ2-3; maybe TRBD2 (6 bases). The CDR3 has 17 amino acids. The ends were cut back, 5 bases at V and 0 bases at J, with 18 bases in the middle. CDR1 is MNHGY and CDR2 is SVAAGI in the germline V gene.

In DNA form, the CDR3 reads TGTGCCAGCAGTTACCGGGCGGAACCAAATTCACCCCTCCACTTT. It encodes CASSYRAEPNSPLHF. This chain connects TRBV6-6 to TRBJ1-6; no reliable D call. V gave up 2 bases and J gave up 7 bases, with 12 bases separating them. The V gene's germline CDR1 is MNHNY and CDR2 SVGAGI (reference sequence). This CDR3 has 15 residues.